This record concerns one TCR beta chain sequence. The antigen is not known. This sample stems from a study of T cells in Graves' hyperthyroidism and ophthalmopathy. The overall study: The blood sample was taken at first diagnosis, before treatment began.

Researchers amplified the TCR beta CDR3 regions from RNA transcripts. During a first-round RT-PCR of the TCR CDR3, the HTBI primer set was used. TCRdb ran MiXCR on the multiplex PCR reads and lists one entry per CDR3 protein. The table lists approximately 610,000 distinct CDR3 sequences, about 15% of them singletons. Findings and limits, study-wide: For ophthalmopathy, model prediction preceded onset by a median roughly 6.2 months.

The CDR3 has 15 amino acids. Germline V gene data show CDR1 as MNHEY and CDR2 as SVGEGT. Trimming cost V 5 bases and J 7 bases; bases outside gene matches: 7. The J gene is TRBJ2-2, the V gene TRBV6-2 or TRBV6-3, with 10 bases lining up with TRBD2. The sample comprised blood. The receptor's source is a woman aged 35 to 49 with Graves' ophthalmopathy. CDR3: CASSRTSGASGELFF. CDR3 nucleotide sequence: TGTGCCAGCAGTCGTACTAGCGGGGCAAGCGGGGAGCTGTTTTTT.